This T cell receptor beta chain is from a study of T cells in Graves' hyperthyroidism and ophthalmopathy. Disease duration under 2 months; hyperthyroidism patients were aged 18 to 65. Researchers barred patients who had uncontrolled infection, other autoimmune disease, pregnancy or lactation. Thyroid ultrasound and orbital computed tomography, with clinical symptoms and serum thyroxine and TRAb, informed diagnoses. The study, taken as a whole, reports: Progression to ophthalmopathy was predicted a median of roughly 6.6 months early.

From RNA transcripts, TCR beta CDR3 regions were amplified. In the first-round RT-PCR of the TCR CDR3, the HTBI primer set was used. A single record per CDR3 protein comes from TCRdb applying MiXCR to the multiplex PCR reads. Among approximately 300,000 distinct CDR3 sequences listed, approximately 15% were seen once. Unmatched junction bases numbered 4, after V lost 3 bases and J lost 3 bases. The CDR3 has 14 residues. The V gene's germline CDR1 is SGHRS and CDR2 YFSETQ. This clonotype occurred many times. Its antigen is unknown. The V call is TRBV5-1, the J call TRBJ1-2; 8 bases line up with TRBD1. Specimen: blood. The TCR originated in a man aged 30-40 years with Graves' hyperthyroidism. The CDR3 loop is CASSWQGADYGYTF. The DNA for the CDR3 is TGCGCCAGCAGCTGGCAGGGGGCGGACTATGGCTACACCTTC.